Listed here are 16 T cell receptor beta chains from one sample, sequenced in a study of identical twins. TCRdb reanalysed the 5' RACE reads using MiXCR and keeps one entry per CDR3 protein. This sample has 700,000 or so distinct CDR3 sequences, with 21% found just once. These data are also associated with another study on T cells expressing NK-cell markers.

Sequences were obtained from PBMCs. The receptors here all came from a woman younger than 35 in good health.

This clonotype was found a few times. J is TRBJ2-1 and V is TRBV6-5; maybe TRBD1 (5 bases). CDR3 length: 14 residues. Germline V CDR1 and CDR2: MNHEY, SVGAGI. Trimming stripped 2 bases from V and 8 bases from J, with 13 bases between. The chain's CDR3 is CASSYRGHGDEQFF. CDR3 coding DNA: TGTGCCAGCAGTTACAGGGGTCATGGGGATGAGCAGTTCTTC.

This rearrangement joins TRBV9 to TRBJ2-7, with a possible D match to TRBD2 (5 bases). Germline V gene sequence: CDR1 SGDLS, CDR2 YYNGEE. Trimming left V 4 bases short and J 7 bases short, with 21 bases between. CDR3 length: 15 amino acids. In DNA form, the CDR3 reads TGTGCCAGCAGCCCAGGAATACGGGAACCGGGGGAGCAGTACTTC. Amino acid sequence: CASSPGIREPGEQYF.

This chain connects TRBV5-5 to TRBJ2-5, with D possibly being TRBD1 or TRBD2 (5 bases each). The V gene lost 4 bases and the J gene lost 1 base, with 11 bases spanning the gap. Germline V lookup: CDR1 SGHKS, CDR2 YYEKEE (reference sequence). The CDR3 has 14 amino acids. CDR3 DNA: TGTGCCAGCAGCCCGACGGGACCCCAAGAGACCCAGTACTTC. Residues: CASSPTGPQETQYF.

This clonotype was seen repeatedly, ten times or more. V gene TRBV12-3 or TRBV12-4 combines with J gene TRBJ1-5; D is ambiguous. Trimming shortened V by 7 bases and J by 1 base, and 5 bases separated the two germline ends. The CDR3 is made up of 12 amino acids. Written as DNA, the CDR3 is TGTGCCAGCAAAGAGAGCAATCAGCCCCAGCATTTT. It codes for CASKESNQPQHF.

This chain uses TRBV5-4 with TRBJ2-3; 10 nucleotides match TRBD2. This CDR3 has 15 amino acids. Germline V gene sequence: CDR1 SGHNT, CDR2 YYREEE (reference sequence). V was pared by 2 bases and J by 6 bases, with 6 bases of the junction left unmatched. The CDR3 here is CASSFDSGGRDTQYF. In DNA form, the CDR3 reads TGTGCCAGCAGCTTTGATAGCGGGGGGCGGGATACGCAGTATTTT. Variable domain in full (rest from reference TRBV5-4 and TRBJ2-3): ETGVTQSPTHLIKTRGQQVTLRCSSQSGHNTVSWYQQALGQGPQFIFQYYREEENGRGNFPPRFSGLQFPNYSSELNVNALELDDSALYLCASSFDSGGRDTQYFGPGTRLTVL.

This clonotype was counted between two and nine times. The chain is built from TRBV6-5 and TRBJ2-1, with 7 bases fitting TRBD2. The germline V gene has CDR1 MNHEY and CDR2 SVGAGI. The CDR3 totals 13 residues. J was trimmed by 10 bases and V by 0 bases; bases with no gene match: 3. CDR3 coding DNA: TGTGCCAGCAGTTACTCGTTCGGGAGGGAGCAGTTCTTC. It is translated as CASSYSFGREQFF.

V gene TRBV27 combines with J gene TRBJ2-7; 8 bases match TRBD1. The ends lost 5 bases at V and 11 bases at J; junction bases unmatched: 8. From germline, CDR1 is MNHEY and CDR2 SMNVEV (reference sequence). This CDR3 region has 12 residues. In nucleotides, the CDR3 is TGTGCCAGCAGTGAACAGGGGGAGAAGAAGTACTTC. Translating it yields CASSEQGEKKYF.

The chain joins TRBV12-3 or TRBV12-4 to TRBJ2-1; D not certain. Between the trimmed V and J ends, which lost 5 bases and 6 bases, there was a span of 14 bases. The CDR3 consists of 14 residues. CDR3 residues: CASSIKRLGNEQFF. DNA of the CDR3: TGTGCCAGCAGTATAAAAAGATTGGGCAATGAGCAGTTCTTC.

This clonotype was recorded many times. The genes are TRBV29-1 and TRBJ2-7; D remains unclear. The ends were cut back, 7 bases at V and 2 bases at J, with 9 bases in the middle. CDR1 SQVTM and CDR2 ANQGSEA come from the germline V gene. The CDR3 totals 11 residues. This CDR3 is CSAQDTYEQYF. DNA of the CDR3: TGCAGCGCACAAGACACCTACGAGCAGTACTTC.

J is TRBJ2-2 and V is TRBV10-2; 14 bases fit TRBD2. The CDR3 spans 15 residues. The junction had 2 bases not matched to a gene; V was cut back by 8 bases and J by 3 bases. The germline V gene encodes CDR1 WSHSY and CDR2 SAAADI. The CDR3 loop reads CASGLAGGYTGELFF. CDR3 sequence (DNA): TGCGCCAGCGGACTAGCGGGGGGCTACACCGGGGAGCTGTTTTTT.

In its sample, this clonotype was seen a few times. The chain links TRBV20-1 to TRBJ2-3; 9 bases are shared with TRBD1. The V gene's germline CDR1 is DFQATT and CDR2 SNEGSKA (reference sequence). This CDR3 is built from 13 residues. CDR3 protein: CSGDRARTDTQYF. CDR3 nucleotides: TGCAGCGGGGACAGGGCCCGCACAGATACGCAGTATTTT.

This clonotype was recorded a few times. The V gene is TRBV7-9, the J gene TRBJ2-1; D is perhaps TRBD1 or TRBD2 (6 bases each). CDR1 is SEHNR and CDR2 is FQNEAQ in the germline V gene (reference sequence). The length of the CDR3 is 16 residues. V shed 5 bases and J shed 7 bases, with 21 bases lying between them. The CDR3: CASSKFDSGGYNEQFF. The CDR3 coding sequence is TGTGCCAGCAGCAAATTTGACTCCGGGGGCTATAATGAGCAGTTCTTC.

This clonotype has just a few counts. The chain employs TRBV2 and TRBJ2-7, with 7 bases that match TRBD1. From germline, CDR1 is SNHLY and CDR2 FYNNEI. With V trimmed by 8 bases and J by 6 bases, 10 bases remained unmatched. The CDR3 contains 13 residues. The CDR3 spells CASSLTGVGEQYF. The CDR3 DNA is TGTGCCAGCTCCTTAACAGGGGTCGGCGAGCAGTACTTC.

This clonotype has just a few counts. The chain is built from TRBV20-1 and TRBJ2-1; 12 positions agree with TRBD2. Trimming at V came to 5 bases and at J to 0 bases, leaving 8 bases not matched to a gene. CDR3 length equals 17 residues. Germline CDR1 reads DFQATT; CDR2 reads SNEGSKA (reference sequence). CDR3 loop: CSALRLAGGPSYNEQFF. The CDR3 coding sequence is TGCAGTGCTCTGCGGCTAGCGGGGGGGCCCTCCTACAATGAGCAGTTCTTC.

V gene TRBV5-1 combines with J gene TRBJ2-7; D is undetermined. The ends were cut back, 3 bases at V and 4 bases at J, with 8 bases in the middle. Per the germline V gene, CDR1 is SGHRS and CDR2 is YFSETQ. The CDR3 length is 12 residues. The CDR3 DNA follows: TGCGCCAGCAGCTCAGACCATTACGAGCAGTACTTC. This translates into CASSSDHYEQYF. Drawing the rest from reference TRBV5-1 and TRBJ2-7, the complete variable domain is KAGVTQTPRYLIKTRGQQVTLSCSPISGHRSVSWYQQTPGQGLQFLFEYFSETQRNKGNFPGRFSGRQFSNSRSEMNVSTLELGDSALYLCASSSDHYEQYFGPGTRLTVT.

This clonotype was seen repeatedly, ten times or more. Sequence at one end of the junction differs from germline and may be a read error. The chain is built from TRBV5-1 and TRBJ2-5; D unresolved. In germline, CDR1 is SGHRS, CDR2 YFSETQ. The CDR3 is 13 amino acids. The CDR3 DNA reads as TGTGCCAGCAGTTTAGCTCTAAAAGAGACCCAGTACTTC. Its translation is CASSLALKETQYF.